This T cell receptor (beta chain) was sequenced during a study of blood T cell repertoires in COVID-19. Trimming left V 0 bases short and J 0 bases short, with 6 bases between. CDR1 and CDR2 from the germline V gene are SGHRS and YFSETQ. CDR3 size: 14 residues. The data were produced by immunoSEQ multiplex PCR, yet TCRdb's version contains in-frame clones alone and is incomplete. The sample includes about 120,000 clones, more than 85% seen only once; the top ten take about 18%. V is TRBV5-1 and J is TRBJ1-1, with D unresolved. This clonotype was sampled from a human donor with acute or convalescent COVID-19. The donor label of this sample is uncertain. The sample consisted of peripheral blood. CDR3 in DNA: TGCGCCAGCAGCTTGGTGAGCATGAACACTGAAGCTTTCTTT. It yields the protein CASSLVSMNTEAFF.